The T cell receptor beta chain under discussion was sequenced for a study of blood T cell repertoires in COVID-19. Study-wide background: Nucleic acid was either cDNA or gDNA, and it came from T cells, B-cell-depleted T cells, or PBMCs.

In the original processing: Reference gene primer amplification in the assay estimated nucleated cell counts. Assay: immunoSEQ multiplex PCR; the TCRdb copy retains only in-frame clones and omits some. V, J and clone size derive from that table, while D and trimming were established from the DNA sequence. The sample records around 100,000 clones, around nine tenths being singletons. V was shortened by 0 bases and J by 9 bases, with 12 bases between the two germline ends. This CDR3 has 14 amino acids. Germline CDR1 is LNHNV and CDR2 is YYDKDF (reference sequence). This chain joins TRBV15 and TRBJ2-1, with D tentatively TRBD2 (5 bases). This clonotype was obtained from a human donor in a cohort sampled during active COVID-19. Sequencing was performed on peripheral blood. Written as DNA, the CDR3 is TGTGCCACCAGCAGAGACCGGGGTTCCCTTGAGCAGTTCTTC. This codes for CATSRDRGSLEQFF.